This record concerns one TCR beta chain sequence. The antigen is unknown. A read error may produce the germline difference seen at one junction end. This entry belongs to a study of cytomegalovirus exposure and HLA in healthy donors. The study, taken as a whole, reports: For most subjects, TCR beta sequences were reported to predict HLA-A and HLA-B alleles with accuracy.

Primers: 60 Vbeta forward and 13 Jbeta reverse. TCRdb's table, derived via immunoSEQ multiplex PCR, lists solely in-frame clones and lacks some. Found here are about 82,000 clones, about 70% of them singletons; the top ten hold roughly 6.1%. This CDR3 comprises 11 residues. From germline, CDR1 is MNHNS and CDR2 SASEGT. The sequenced material came from PBMCs. This clonotype was sampled from a woman between 50 and 59 years old in good health and CMV-seropositive. V and J are TRBV6-1 and TRBJ1-1; unclear D gene. CDR3 region: CVAVRVTEAFF. The DNA for the CDR3 is TGCGTCGCCGTTCGGGTCACTGAAGCTTTCTTT.